This T cell receptor beta chain was retrieved from a study of shared clonotypes between healthy human individuals. In the case of this clone: Its cognate antigen is unknown.

This was a deep-level run. Generated by immunoSEQ multiplex PCR, the TCRdb table keeps only in-frame clones and is missing some. The sample holds about a million clones; around 74% are singletons and the top ten take roughly 1.4%. General study results and limits: Researchers found naive subsets generally carried larger estimated richness than memory subsets. Sample collection involved blood only; tissue repertoires are likely different.

The CDR3 loop spans 17 amino acids. Trimming pared 0 bases from V and 13 bases from J, leaving 25 bases between. Germline lookup yields CDR1 MNHNS and CDR2 SASEGT. CD4+ cells yielded CD45RA+ naive and CD45RA-negative memory subsets. The sequencing sample was made of memory CD4+ T cells sorted from blood. Specified subset: CD45RA-negative fraction. This rearrangement joins TRBV6-1 to TRBJ2-1; maybe TRBD1 (5 bases). This sequence originates from a man younger than 35 in good health. This CDR3 is CASSEAIAGSLNSPQFF. CDR3 coding DNA: TGTGCCAGCAGTGAAGCGATAGCAGGGTCCCTTAATTCCCCCCAGTTCTTC.